This T cell receptor beta chain appears in the sequencing data of a study of T cell repertoires in cytomegalovirus infection. Across the study: Public signatures in TCR beta pointed to CMV infection and matching HLA type.

A remark on this clonotype: Antigen specificity is unknown.

Overall study findings and caveats: In two of eight donors, the top clonotype was HLA-C-restricted CMV-specific. Public TCR beta family frequency separated CMV-and-HLA carriers, including in an independent cohort.

The length of the CDR3 is 15 residues. Germline V CDR1 and CDR2: SGHAT, FQNNGV. Trimming took 0 bases from V and 5 from J, leaving 14 bases between them. MiXCR, run by TCRdb on the reads, gives a single entry per CDR3 protein. The table shows 150,000 or so distinct CDR3 sequences, with about 15% occurring only once. This clonotype was obtained from a human donor in good health (CMV status not recorded). Some clones in this sample may be carry-over from other donors' samples. J is TRBJ2-7 and V is TRBV11-2; weak D call: TRBD1 (6 bases). Sequences were obtained from CD8+ T cells from PBMCs. The CDR3 nucleotides read TGTGCCAGCAGCTTAGACAGGGGAAGAACGGACGAGCAGTACTTC. The encoded protein is CASSLDRGRTDEQYF.